Here is one T cell receptor beta chain with its context. Its target is unknown. The V end lost 0 bases, the J end lost 3 bases, and 13 bases lay between the germline ends. This CDR3 comprises 15 residues. From germline, CDR1 is SGHRS and CDR2 YFSETQ. The sample comes from a study of blood T cells in healthy people across ages. Notes on the study in general: The study lacked donor CMV status, which possibly confounded expanded clonotype changes. Age showed a roughly linear inverse relationship with TCR beta diversity per million T cells. From one million sequenced T cells, diversity estimates were lower bounds.

The second PCR ran about 6 to 11 cycles with a sample-barcoded 5' primer and J-beta primers. A template-switch adaptor containing 12 random nucleotides labeled each cDNA molecule. Via MiXCR, TCRdb re-called the 5' RACE reads, giving one row per CDR3 protein. This sample has 550,000 to 750,000 distinct CDR3 sequences, with more than 20% found just once. The origin of this receptor is a man aged 70 or older in good health. The J gene is TRBJ2-7, the V gene TRBV5-1, with D perhaps TRBD2 (6 bases). Sequenced: blood. The CDR3 bases are TGCGCCAGCAGCTTGGACGTCGGGGAGGTCTACGAGCAGTACTTC. Translated: CASSLDVGEVYEQYF.